The sequence of this T cell receptor (beta chain) was determined in a study of identical twins. This CDR3 region has 14 residues. Germline CDR1 reads SEHNR; CDR2 reads FQNEAQ (reference sequence). J was trimmed by 3 bases and V by 7 bases; bases with no gene match: 4. TCRdb re-called the 5' RACE reads through MiXCR, storing one row per CDR3 protein. The table has hundreds of thousands of distinct CDR3 sequences, 5.5% to 7.5% seen once. General observations from the study: There was an excess of low generation probability in the out-of-frame alpha sequences that twins shared. Abundant cord blood beta clonotypes carried fewer insertions; memory repertoires showed none. Invariant MAIT and iNKT cells are populations that could partly confound zero-insertion analyses.

This clonotype was observed many times. Its antigen is not known. This clonotype was sampled from a man aged 18 to 29 in good health. This rearrangement joins TRBV7-9 to TRBJ2-1, with TRBD1 matching over 9 bases. The sample taken for sequencing was naive T cells sorted from blood. In DNA form, the CDR3 reads TGTGCCAGCACCGGACAGGGGATCTACAATGAGCAGTTCTTC. Protein sequence: CASTGQGIYNEQFF.